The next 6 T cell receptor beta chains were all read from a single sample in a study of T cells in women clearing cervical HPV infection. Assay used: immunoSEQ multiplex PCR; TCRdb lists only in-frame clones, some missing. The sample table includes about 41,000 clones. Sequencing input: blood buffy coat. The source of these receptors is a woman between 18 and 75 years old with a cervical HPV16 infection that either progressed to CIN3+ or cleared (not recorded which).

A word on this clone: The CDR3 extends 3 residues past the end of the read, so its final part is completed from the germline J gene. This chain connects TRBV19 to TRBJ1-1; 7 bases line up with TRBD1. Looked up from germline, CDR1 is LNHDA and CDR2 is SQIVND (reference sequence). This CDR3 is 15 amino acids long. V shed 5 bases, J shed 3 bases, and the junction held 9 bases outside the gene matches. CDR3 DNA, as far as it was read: TGTGCCAGTAGTGGTCGAAGGGGGCTTGACACTGAA. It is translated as CASSGRRGLDTE. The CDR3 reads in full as CASSGRRGLDTEAFF. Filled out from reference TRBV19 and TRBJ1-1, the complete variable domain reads DGGITQSPKYLFRKEGQNVTLSCEQNLNHDAMYWYRQDPGQGLRLIYYSQIVNDFQKGDIAEGYSVSREKKESFPLTVTSAQKNPTAFYLCASSGRRGLDTEAFFGQGTRLTVV.

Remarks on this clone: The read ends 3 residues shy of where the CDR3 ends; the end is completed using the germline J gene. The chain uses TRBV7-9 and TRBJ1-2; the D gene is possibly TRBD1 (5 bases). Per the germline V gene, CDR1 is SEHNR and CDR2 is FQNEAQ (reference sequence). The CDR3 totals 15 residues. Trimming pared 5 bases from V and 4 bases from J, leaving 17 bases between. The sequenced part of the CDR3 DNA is TGTGCCAGCAGCCCAGGGACTGCCCAACCCTATGGC. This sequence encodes CASSPGTAQPYG. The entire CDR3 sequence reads CASSPGTAQPYGYTF.

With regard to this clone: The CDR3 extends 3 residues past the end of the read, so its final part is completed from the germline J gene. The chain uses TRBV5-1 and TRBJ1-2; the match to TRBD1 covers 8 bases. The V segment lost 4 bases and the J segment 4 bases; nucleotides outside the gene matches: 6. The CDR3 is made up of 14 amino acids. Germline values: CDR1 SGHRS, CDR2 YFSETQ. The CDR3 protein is CASSPGQAFYGYTF. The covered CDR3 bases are TGCGCCAGCAGCCCGGGACAGGCCTTCTATGGC.

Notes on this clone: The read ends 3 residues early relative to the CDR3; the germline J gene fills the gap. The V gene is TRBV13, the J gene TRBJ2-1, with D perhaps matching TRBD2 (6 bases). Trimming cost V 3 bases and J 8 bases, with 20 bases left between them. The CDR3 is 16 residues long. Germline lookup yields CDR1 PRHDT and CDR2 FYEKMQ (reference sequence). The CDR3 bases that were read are TGTGCCAGCAGCTTCAGTCAAGCGGGCCCTTGGGATGAG. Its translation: CASSFSQAGPWDE. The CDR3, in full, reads CASSFSQAGPWDEQFF.

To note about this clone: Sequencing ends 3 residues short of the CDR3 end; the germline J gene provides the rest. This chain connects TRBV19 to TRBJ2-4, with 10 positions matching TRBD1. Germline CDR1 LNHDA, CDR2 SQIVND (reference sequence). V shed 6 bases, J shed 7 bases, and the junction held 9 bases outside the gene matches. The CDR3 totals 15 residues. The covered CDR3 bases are TGTGCCAGTAGCGGGACAGGGGCGATGAGGAACATT. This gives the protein CASSGTGAMRNI. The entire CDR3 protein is CASSGTGAMRNIQYF. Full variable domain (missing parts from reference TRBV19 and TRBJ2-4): DGGITQSPKYLFRKEGQNVTLSCEQNLNHDAMYWYRQDPGQGLRLIYYSQIVNDFQKGDIAEGYSVSREKKESFPLTVTSAQKNPTAFYLCASSGTGAMRNIQYFGAGTRLSVL.

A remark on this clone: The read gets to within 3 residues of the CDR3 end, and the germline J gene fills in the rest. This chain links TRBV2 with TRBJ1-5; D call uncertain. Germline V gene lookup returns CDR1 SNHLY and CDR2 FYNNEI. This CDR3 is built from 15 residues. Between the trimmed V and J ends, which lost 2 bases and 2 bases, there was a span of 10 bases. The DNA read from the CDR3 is TGTGCCAGCAGTGAAACCCGAAGGGGCAATCAGCCC. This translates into CASSETRRGNQP. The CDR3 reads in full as CASSETRRGNQPQHF.